This T cell receptor (beta chain) was obtained from a study of blood T cell repertoires in COVID-19. The V and J ends lost 0 bases and 4 bases, in that order; junction bases with no gene match: 10. The CDR3 covers 18 residues. Germline values: CDR1 LNHNV, CDR2 YYDKDF (reference sequence). Per the original methods: Amplifying reference gene primers gave estimates of nucleated cell counts. Data came from immunoSEQ multiplex PCR; TCRdb stores just in-frame clones and leaves some out. V and J calls and clone size are as listed in that table; D and trimming were resolved from the DNA. The table shows 55,000 to 75,000 clones, with roughly 86% occurring only once.

V usage is TRBV15 and J usage is TRBJ2-3; 10 bases agree with TRBD2. This receptor was obtained from a man in his fifties with active COVID-19. Sequenced: peripheral blood. As DNA, the CDR3 is TGTGCCACCAGCAGAGATAAAAGCGGGGGGGCCCGCGCAGATACGCAGTATTTT. Protein product: CATSRDKSGGARADTQYF.